Listed here is a single T cell receptor beta chain. This receptor's antigen is unknown. Base qualities are missing; no much larger clone stands one base away. In the prospective study, participants were about 18 to 95 years old, resided in about two dozen geographic areas of the United States, and were enrolled through a virtual design. Cohort assignment in the prospective study relied on participant-reported clinical history from a screening survey and a study questionnaire. Recovered participants in ImmuneRACE Cohort 3 were defined as having two consecutive negative NP/OP PCR tests, clearance from a healthcare professional, or resolution of symptoms. In the prospective study, mobile phlebotomists collected whole blood, serum and a nasopharyngeal or oropharyngeal swab from each participant. Participants in the prospective study had the option to provide additional blood draws and questionnaires over a roughly two-month period. Prospective study blood samples were shipped either frozen or at room temperature before DNA extraction.

These data come from a study of blood T cell repertoires in COVID-19 (TCRdb year 2020). Describing the broader study: Samples from collaborators originated in the United States, Italy and Spain and spanned both the acute and convalescent phases of COVID-19. The dataset comprised deeply sampled blood TCRbeta repertoires from subjects exposed to, actively infected with, or recovered from COVID-19. HLA class I and class II types, where available, came from metadata supplied by the sample provider rather than from assay-based typing. The prospective study material was composed of cDNA or gDNA derived from T cells, B-cell-depleted T cells, or PBMCs. The sample metadata nearly always contained a de-identified subject ID, COVID-19 status, age in years and sex. A freely available public database, intended as a resource for researchers studying the immune response to SARS-CoV-2, is where the repertoires were released. The samples were drawn from two sources: the first 160 participants of the ongoing ImmuneRACE study, and about 1,300 subjects contributed by 6 global collaborators. The full study reports these points: Clinical and demographic metadata were provided uncurated, with the amount varying by source and participant.

The CDR3 holds 15 amino acids from the cysteine to the phenylalanine. The entry retains the CDR3 DNA only, 45 bases that are in frame from base 1. V was cut back by 4 bases and J by 3 bases, leaving a gap of 15 bases between them. CDR1 and CDR2 (MGHRA, YSYEKL) derive from the germline V gene. TCRbeta CDR3 regions were amplified from genomic DNA by means of the immunoSEQ Assay, a bias-controlled multiplex PCR. The study's processing was this. The number of nucleated cells in each sample was estimated by amplification of reference gene primers within the assay. To quantify the absolute abundance of each unique TCRbeta CDR3 rearrangement, sequence reads were collapsed and filtered. For each sample, productive Simpson clonality was calculated as the square root of Simpson's diversity index across productive rearrangements. TCRdb stores this immuneACCESS table with in-frame sequences only. Part of the clones is absent; in the studies checked, under half of the shortfall reflects unresolved V genes, and no reason is known for the rest. V, J and clone size reflect that table, while D and trimming were determined from the DNA. This sample is represented by approximately 270,000 clones; just over 85% of them were singletons. The ten largest account for less than 2% of the sample.

Source material: PBMCs or T cells enriched from blood (not recorded which). The V and J genes are TRBV4-1 and TRBJ1-2, with a tentative D gene TRBD1 over 6 matching bases. The TCR originated in a man aged 40-50 years who had recovered from COVID-19. The CDR3 is CASSPETGTYYGYTF. The nucleotides read TGCGCCAGCAGCCCCGAGACAGGAACTTACTATGGCTACACCTTC.